The present TCR beta chain was sequenced within a study of PD-L1 blockade in urothelial cancer. Clones were sequenced by immunoSEQ multiplex PCR, and TCRdb holds only the in-frame ones, with some missing. The data hold 95,000 to 100,000 clones, with roughly 84% observed a single time. The time point: pretreatment peripheral blood. This clone was seen a handful of times. The CDR3 loop spans 14 amino acids. Germline loops: CDR1 KGHSH, CDR2 LQKENI. Trimming took 0 bases from V and 5 from J, leaving 10 bases between them. The chain is built from TRBV18 and TRBJ1-1; perhaps TRBD1 as D (6 bases). The clonotype was recovered from a man in his sixties with urothelial cancer. Here the sequenced sample was PBMCs, taken around atezolizumab (anti-PD-L1) treatment. This CDR3 reads CASSPPQGRTEAFF. In nucleotides, the CDR3 is TGTGCCAGCTCACCACCACAGGGTCGGACTGAAGCTTTCTTT.